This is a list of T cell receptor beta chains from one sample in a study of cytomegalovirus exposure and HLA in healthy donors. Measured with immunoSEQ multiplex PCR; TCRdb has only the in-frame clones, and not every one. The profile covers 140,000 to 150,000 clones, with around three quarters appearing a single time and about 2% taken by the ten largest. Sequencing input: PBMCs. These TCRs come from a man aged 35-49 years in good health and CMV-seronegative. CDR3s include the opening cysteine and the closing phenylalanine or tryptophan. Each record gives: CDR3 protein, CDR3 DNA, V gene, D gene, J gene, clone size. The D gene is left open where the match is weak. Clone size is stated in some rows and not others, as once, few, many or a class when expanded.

cdr3_aa: CASRRDSPPYEQYF; cdr3_nt: TGTGCCAGCCGCCGGGACAGTCCTCCCTACGAGCAGTACTTC; v_call: TRBV2; d_call: TRBD1; j_call: TRBJ2-7; clone_size: .
cdr3_aa: CASSRDRRNYEQYF; cdr3_nt: TGTGCCAGCTCCCGGGACAGGAGGAACTACGAGCAGTACTTC; v_call: TRBV18; d_call: TRBD1; j_call: TRBJ2-7; clone_size: .
cdr3_aa: CASSLTGQYILEAFF; cdr3_nt: TGTGCCAGCAGCTTAACGGGACAGTATATCCTTGAAGCTTTCTTT; v_call: TRBV7-2; d_call: TRBD1; j_call: TRBJ1-1; clone_size: few
cdr3_aa: CASSPWGGDSNQPQHF; cdr3_nt: TGTGCCAGCAGCCCCTGGGGGGGGGATAGCAATCAGCCCCAGCATTTT; v_call: TRBV11-2; d_call: .; j_call: TRBJ1-5; clone_size: .
cdr3_aa: CASTGVGGNSPLHF; cdr3_nt: TGTGCCAGCACAGGCGTAGGGGGTAATTCACCCCTCCACTTT; v_call: TRBV27; d_call: .; j_call: TRBJ1-6; clone_size: .
cdr3_aa: CASSQSDENNEQFF; cdr3_nt: TGCGCCAGCAGCCAAAGCGACGAAAACAATGAGCAGTTCTTC; v_call: TRBV4-3; d_call: .; j_call: TRBJ2-1; clone_size: .
cdr3_aa: CASSSLSGRGYEQYF; cdr3_nt: TGTGCCAGCAGTTCCCTTAGCGGTAGAGGGTACGAGCAGTACTTC; v_call: TRBV28; d_call: .; j_call: TRBJ2-7; clone_size: .
cdr3_aa: CASSPWGGTFSYEQYF; cdr3_nt: TGTGCCAGCAGCCCATGGGGCGGGACTTTCTCCTACGAGCAGTACTTC; v_call: TRBV7-2; d_call: .; j_call: TRBJ2-7; clone_size: .
cdr3_aa: CAISESEGIQYF; cdr3_nt: TGTGCCATCAGTGAAAGTGAGGGCATTCAGTACTTC; v_call: TRBV10-3; d_call: .; j_call: TRBJ2-4; clone_size: .
cdr3_aa: CASSLTGRNQPQHF; cdr3_nt: TGTGCCAGCAGCTTGACAGGGCGGAATCAGCCCCAGCATTTT; v_call: TRBV5-4; d_call: .; j_call: TRBJ1-5; clone_size: .
cdr3_aa: CASTEGWQGANSPLHF; cdr3_nt: TGTGCCAGCACCGAAGGGTGGCAGGGGGCAAATTCACCCCTCCACTTT; v_call: TRBV27; d_call: TRBD1; j_call: TRBJ1-6; clone_size: .
cdr3_aa: CASSRGYQETQYF; cdr3_nt: TGTGCCAGCAGCCGAGGGTACCAAGAGACCCAGTACTTC; v_call: TRBV9; d_call: .; j_call: TRBJ2-5; clone_size: .
cdr3_aa: CASSLSPGLGTPEQFF; cdr3_nt: TGTGCCAGCAGCTTATCACCGGGACTAGGGACGCCTGAGCAGTTCTTC; v_call: TRBV13; d_call: TRBD2; j_call: TRBJ2-1; clone_size: .
cdr3_aa: CATHYRDYQYNEQFF; cdr3_nt: TGCGCCACCCATTACCGGGACTACCAATACAATGAGCAGTTCTTC; v_call: TRBV10-2; d_call: TRBD2; j_call: TRBJ2-1; clone_size: .
cdr3_aa: CASSFELGGASTDTQYF; cdr3_nt: TGTGCCAGCAGTTTTGAATTAGGAGGGGCGAGCACAGATACGCAGTATTTT; v_call: TRBV28; d_call: .; j_call: TRBJ2-3; clone_size: .
cdr3_aa: CASSLVSGTSSYNEQFF; cdr3_nt: TGCGCCAGCAGCTTGGTTTCAGGCACAAGCTCCTACAATGAGCAGTTCTTC; v_call: TRBV5-1; d_call: .; j_call: TRBJ2-1; clone_size: once
cdr3_aa: CASSNLPDSANEQYF; cdr3_nt: TGTGCCAGCAGTAACCTCCCGGACAGCGCTAACGAGCAGTACTTC; v_call: TRBV28; d_call: .; j_call: TRBJ2-7; clone_size: once